The 5 T cell receptor beta chains reported below all come from one sample, sequenced in a study of response to subunit inactivated influenza vaccine. TCRdb fed the RT-PCR reads into MiXCR, producing one record per CDR3 protein. The data show hundreds of thousands of distinct CDR3 sequences, 14% seen once. This specimen consisted of PBMCs from blood, obtained 14 to 15 days before vaccination. These receptor sequences come from a man in his forties or fifties who received an inactivated influenza vaccine.

A few counts support this clonotype. This sequence joins TRBV4-3 and TRBJ2-7; 12 bases agree with TRBD2. The CDR3 length is 18 residues. V was clipped by 0 bases and J by 4 bases; unmatched bases: 10. Germline-derived CDR1 and CDR2 are LGHNA and YSLEER. CDR3 amino acids: CASSQDWGSSGRGYEQYF. For the CDR3, the DNA is TGCGCCAGCAGCCAAGATTGGGGATCTAGCGGGAGGGGTTACGAGCAGTACTTC.

This clonotype was recorded at least ten times. The chain is built from TRBV9 and TRBJ2-7, with 11 bases aligning to TRBD1. Germline CDR1 is SGDLS and CDR2 is YYNGEE. This CDR3 has 14 residues. V was pared by 0 bases and J by 4 bases, with 0 bases of the junction left unmatched. The CDR3 region is CASSVGDRGYEQYF. CDR3 bases: TGTGCCAGCAGCGTAGGGGACAGGGGGTACGAGCAGTACTTC.

This clonotype was observed at least ten times. The V call is TRBV5-1, the J call TRBJ1-1, with D possibly being TRBD1 (6 bases). The CDR3 consists of 15 residues. Germline assignment: CDR1 SGHRS and CDR2 YFSETQ. Trimming removed 4 bases at V and 5 bases at J, with 18 bases between. CDR3 DNA sequence: TGCGCCAGCAGCCGTCAGGGGCAGGTCGGGACTGAAGCTTTCTTT. Its protein product is CASSRQGQVGTEAFF. The full variable domain, in which reference TRBV5-1 and TRBJ1-1 provide the parts outside the CDR3, is KAGVTQTPRYLIKTRGQQVTLSCSPISGHRSVSWYQQTPGQGLQFLFEYFSETQRNKGNFPGRFSGRQFSNSRSEMNVSTLELGDSALYLCASSRQGQVGTEAFFGQGTRLTVV.

This clonotype was counted many times. The chain recombines TRBV20-1 with TRBJ1-5; TRBD1 matches at 10 bases. J gave up 2 bases and V 7 bases, and 8 bases lay outside the gene matches. Germline V gene sequence: CDR1 DFQATT, CDR2 SNEGSKA (reference sequence). The CDR3 length is 15 residues. As DNA, the CDR3 is TGCAGTGTCCAAGACAGGGGGCCTGGCAATCAGCCCCAGCATTTT. Translating gives CSVQDRGPGNQPQHF.

The V call is TRBV4-2, the J call TRBJ2-2, with a weak D call TRBD1 (6 bases). Trimming cost V 5 bases and J 4 bases, with 17 bases left between them. Germline lookup yields CDR1 LGHNA and CDR2 YNFKEQ. CDR3 size: 16 residues. The CDR3: CASSSDLRGGTGELFF. CDR3 DNA sequence: TGTGCCAGCAGCTCTGATCTCAGGGGTGGCACCGGGGAGCTGTTTTTT.